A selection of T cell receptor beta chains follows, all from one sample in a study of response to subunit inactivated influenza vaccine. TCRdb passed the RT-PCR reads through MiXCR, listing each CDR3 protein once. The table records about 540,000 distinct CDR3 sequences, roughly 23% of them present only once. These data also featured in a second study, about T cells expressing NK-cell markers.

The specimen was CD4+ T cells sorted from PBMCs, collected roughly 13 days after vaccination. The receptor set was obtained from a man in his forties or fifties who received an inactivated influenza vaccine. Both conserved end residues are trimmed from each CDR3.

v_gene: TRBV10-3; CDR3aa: AISGQINTEAF
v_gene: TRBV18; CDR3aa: ASSQDRLGNTGELF
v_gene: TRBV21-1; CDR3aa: ASSKEPGGQPQH
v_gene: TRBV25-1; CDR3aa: ASSGTGTGKDNEQF
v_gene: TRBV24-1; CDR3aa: ATSEAISYEQY
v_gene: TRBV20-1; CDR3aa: SARDPGASKQY
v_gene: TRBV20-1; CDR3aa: SARDSTSGAYEQY
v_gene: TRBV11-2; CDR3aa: ASSPHRGVEEQF
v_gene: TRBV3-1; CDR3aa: ASSRLAGVPDEQF
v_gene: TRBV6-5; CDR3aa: ASSYSIGEVQY
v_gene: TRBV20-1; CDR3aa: SARDNNYEQY
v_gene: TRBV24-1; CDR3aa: ATSETGTDYGYT
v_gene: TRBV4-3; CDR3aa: ASSLDYSGANVLT
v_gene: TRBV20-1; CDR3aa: SATGLLETQY
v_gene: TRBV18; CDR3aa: ASSPRSMGTDTQY
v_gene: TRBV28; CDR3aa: ASSLPGVDTGELF
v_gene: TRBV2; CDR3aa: ASSFLQGGYNEQF
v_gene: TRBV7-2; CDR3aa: ASRTTGGQETQY
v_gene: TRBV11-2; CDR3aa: ASSLALASDEQF
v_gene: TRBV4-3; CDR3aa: ASSPGTSGGISWETQY
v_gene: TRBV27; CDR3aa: ASSHPGAAEKLF
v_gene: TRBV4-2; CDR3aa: ASSQNLRGAGGRGGTDTQY
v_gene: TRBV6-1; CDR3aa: ATGRGLLNTEAF
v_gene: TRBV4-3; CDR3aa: ASSQEWGGGLGEKLF
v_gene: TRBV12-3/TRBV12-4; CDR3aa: ASSHGGPKTQY
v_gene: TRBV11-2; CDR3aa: ASSLGATGSLSNEKLF
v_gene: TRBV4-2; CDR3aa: ASSLNKGNEQF
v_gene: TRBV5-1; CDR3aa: ASSGSGTETENEQF
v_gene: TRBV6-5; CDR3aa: ASSYSIGFLFVETQY
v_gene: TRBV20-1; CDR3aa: SATPTWERDEQF
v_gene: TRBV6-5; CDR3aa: ASSYSGTGGETQY
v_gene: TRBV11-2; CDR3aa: ASSLDRPHGGSYGYT
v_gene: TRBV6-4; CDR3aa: ASSERGQGVNEQF
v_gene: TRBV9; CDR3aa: ASSGGGLSTDTQY
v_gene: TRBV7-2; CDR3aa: ASSLVGGQGTEAF
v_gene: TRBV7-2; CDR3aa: ASSLERTTTYEQY
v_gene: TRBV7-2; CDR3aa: ASSRTFQETQY
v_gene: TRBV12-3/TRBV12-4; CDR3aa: ASSSIAGGAGNEQF
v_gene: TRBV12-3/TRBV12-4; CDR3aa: ASSFGQSLSEKLF
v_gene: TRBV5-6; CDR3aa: ASSLGQRNYGYT
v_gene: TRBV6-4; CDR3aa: ASSAYGGGPQH
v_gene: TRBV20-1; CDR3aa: SVLEGINRPEAF
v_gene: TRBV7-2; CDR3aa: ASSLAGLILSGNTIY
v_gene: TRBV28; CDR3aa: AKCTDTQY
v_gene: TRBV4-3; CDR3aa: ASSQERGSSGDTQY
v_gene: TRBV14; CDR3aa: ASSQHRGTGSEQF
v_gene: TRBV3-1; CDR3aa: ASSQAGEQY
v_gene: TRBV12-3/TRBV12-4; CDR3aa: ASSSSVTQY
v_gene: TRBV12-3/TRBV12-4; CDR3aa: ASSLTDRATVQPQH
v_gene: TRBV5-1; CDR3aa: ASSSGTSGRASDTQY
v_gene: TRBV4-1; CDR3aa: ASSGRTSNQPQH
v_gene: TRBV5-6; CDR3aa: ASSLSGGYHSPLH
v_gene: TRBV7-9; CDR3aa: ASSPTSRPETQY
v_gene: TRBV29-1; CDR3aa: SVEGSGGKYEQY
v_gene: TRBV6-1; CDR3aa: ASSEYGGDRGELF
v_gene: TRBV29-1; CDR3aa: SVTSLNEQF
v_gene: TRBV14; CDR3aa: ASAPRGTLAKNIQY
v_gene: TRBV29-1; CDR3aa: SVALAYGNTIY
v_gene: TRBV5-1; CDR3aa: ASSRPGQEYEQY